These 26 T cell receptor beta chains were sequenced from one sample in a study of vaccination effects on CD4 cells after COVID-19. After expansion with viral peptide pools in the ViraFEST assay, antigen-specific CD4+ T cells were sequenced. It was after approximately 11 days of culture that CD4+ T cells were isolated. Nucleocapsid antibody tests were negative, and the vaccine recipients had no prior SARS-CoV-2 infection. These receptors' antigens are unknown. Measured with immunoSEQ multiplex PCR; TCRdb has only the in-frame clones, and not every one. The sample has roughly 35,000 clones, 73% seen once. This specimen consisted of CD4+ T cells from PBMCs cultured with HCoV-OC43 spike peptides, obtained before COVID-19 vaccination. Subset in this sample: HCoV-OC43 spike overlapping peptide pool stimulation. Receptors originate from a human donor who received a COVID-19 vaccine.

The chain uses TRBV1 and TRBJ2-1; the D call of TRBD2 is as the table states it, not checked on the DNA. TRBV1 is a pseudogene. This CDR3 contains 15 residues. The CDR3 DNA sequence: TGCACCAGCAGCCAACCGGGACTAGCGGGGATCCCCCAGTTCTTC. This gives the protein CTSSQPGLAGIPQFF.

J is TRBJ1-2 and V is TRBV3-1 (or the pseudogene TRBV3-2); 7 bases match TRBD1. CDR3 size: 14 residues. V gave up 0 bases and J gave up 7 bases; unmatched junction bases: 5. From germline, CDR1 is LGHDT and CDR2 YNNKEL (reference sequence). The CDR3 DNA reads TGTGCCAGCAGCCAAGAAGACAGGGCGGGTGGCTACACCTTC. Protein: CASSQEDRAGGYTF.

This clone was detected a few times. This chain links TRBV2 with TRBJ2-1; 8 bases are shared with TRBD2. Germline assignment: CDR1 SNHLY and CDR2 FYNNEI. J gave up 0 bases and V 4 bases, and 2 bases lay outside the gene matches. This CDR3 has 15 amino acids. The CDR3 region has the DNA TGTGCCAGCAGTGCGGCGGGGGGCTCCTACAATGAGCAGTTCTTC. Its translation is CASSAAGGSYNEQFF.

V is TRBV27 and J is TRBJ2-1; the D gene is possibly TRBD2 (6 bases). Trimming took off 3 bases at V and 0 bases at J, with 12 bases between the two ends. Germline V gene sequence: CDR1 MNHEY, CDR2 SMNVEV (reference sequence). The CDR3 totals 16 residues. The CDR3 DNA follows: TGTGCCAGCAGTTTGTCAGTACTAGCCTCCTACAATGAGCAGTTCTTC. It is translated as CASSLSVLASYNEQFF.

By sample fraction, this clone is medium-sized. This chain uses TRBV6-5 with TRBJ1-5; 8 nucleotides align to TRBD1. CDR1 and CDR2 (germline): MNHEY, SVGAGI. The CDR3 consists of 15 residues. V lost 6 bases and J lost 4; bases outside the gene matches: 8. Here the CDR3 DNA reads TGTGCCAGCAGATGGGACAGGCGGAGTAATCAGCCCCAGCATTTT. Protein: CASRWDRRSNQPQHF.

The J gene is TRBJ1-1, the V gene TRBV11-3; D is undetermined. In germline, CDR1 is SGHNT, CDR2 YENEEA. This CDR3 spans 14 amino acids. Trimming took 5 bases from V and 1 from J, leaving 11 bases between them. The CDR3 DNA follows: TGTGCCAGCAGCCCCGACGGGCCGAACACTGAAGCTTTCTTT. This translates into CASSPDGPNTEAFF.

This chain joins TRBV15 and TRBJ2-2, with a weak D call TRBD1 (5 bases). The CDR3 loop spans 13 amino acids. Germline assignment: CDR1 LNHNV and CDR2 YYDKDF (reference sequence). V dropped 6 bases and J dropped 5 bases, with 10 bases sitting between them. The CDR3 protein is CATRPQGTGELFF. The CDR3 bases are TGTGCCACCAGACCTCAGGGAACCGGGGAGCTGTTTTTT.

This clone was counted between two and nine times. The V and J genes are TRBV7-9 and TRBJ2-2; a possible D gene is TRBD2 (5 bases). The CDR3 contains 14 residues. Germline V lookup: CDR1 SEHNR, CDR2 FQNEAQ (reference sequence). Between the trimmed V and J ends, which lost 4 bases and 6 bases, there was a span of 12 bases. The CDR3 DNA is TGTGCCAGCAGCTCCGGGCCCGGGGCCGGGGAGCTGTTTTTT. It translates to CASSSGPGAGELFF.

The chain couples TRBV27 to TRBJ1-2; possible D gene TRBD1, 6 bases. CDR3 size: 15 residues. Germline-derived CDR1 and CDR2 are MNHEY and SMNVEV (reference sequence). Trimming pared 2 bases from V and 7 bases from J, leaving 17 bases between. CDR3 bases: TGTGCCAGCAGTTTAGCCGGCGGGGGCATTGGTGGCTACACCTTC. This sequence encodes CASSLAGGGIGGYTF.

This clone was detected a few times. This sequence joins TRBV6-2 or TRBV6-3 and TRBJ2-1; D remains ambiguous. The V gene's germline CDR1 is MNHEY and CDR2 SVGEGT. V shed 4 bases and J shed 8 bases, with 9 bases lying between them. The CDR3 sequence is 12 residues long. The CDR3, as DNA: TGTGCCAGCAGTTTATTACGGGATGAGCAGTTCTTC. As protein: CASSLLRDEQFF.

V and J are TRBV12-3 or TRBV12-4 and TRBJ2-2, with D possibly being TRBD1 (6 bases). This CDR3 has 13 amino acids. The V gene lost 4 bases and the J gene lost 6 bases, with 9 bases spanning the gap. The chain's CDR3 is CASSSTGPGELFF. Written as DNA, the CDR3 is TGTGCCAGCAGTTCCACAGGGCCCGGGGAGCTGTTTTTT.

As DNA, the CDR3 is TGTGCCAGCAGTGACTCGAGGACAGGGCGGGGGAGGACTGAAGCTTTCTTT. Protein: CASSDSRTGRGRTEAFF. The V call is TRBV6-4, the J call TRBJ1-1; TRBD1 matches at 8 bases. The V segment lost 0 bases and the J segment 5 bases; nucleotides outside the gene matches: 11. CDR1 and CDR2 from the germline V gene are MRHNA and SNTAGT. This CDR3 has 17 amino acids.

The V gene is TRBV3-1 (or the pseudogene TRBV3-2), the J gene TRBJ2-7, with D maybe TRBD1 (8 bases). The germline CDR1 and CDR2 sequences are LGHDT and YNNKEL (reference sequence). This CDR3 comprises 15 residues. Trimming removed 7 bases from V and 4 bases from J, with 20 bases in between. The CDR3 DNA is TGTGCCAGCACCACAGGGGGAGGGGATCCTTACGAGCAGTACTTC. This gives the protein CASTTGGGDPYEQYF.

The chain has TRBV6-1 and TRBJ1-4; tentatively, D is TRBD1 (5 bases). The CDR3 totals 16 residues. The V gene lost 2 bases and the J gene lost 7 bases, with 17 bases spanning the gap. Germline V gene data show CDR1 as MNHNS and CDR2 as SASEGT. The CDR3 DNA reads as TGTGCCAGCAGTGAAAAGGGGAGGGGACGCGGTGAAAAACTGTTTTTT. Translated, it gives CASSEKGRGRGEKLFF.

The chain joins TRBV2 to TRBJ1-1; D is unclear. Trimming removed 7 bases from V and 4 bases from J, with 10 bases in between. In germline, CDR1 is SNHLY, CDR2 FYNNEI. The CDR3 is 12 residues long. The DNA of the CDR3 is TGTGCCAGCACGCGGGAGGGCACTGAAGCTTTCTTT. Its protein product is CASTREGTEAFF.

The sample holds a few counts of this clone. V gene TRBV7-9 combines with J gene TRBJ1-2, with a tentative D call TRBD1 (6 bases). Germline V gene lookup returns CDR1 SEHNR and CDR2 FQNEAQ (reference sequence). Trimming cost V 1 base and J 0 bases, with 12 bases left between them. This CDR3 comprises 16 residues. The CDR3 coding sequence is TGTGCCAGCAGCTTAGATCCGGGACATTCTAACTATGGCTACACCTTC. Protein product: CASSLDPGHSNYGYTF.

This chain links TRBV27 with TRBJ1-3; D is unresolved. With 6 bases removed from V and 2 bases from J, the gap between germline ends came to 14 bases. Germline CDR1 and CDR2: MNHEY and SMNVEV (reference sequence). The CDR3 sequence is 15 residues long. The CDR3 DNA follows: TGTGCCAGCAGAAGGTTAGGCCGAACTGGAAACACCATATATTTT. Protein sequence: CASRRLGRTGNTIYF.

The chain has TRBV7-9 and TRBJ2-5; D possibly corresponds to TRBD2 (5 bases). V was clipped by 5 bases and J by 5 bases, with 15 bases between them. The CDR3 has 14 amino acids. CDR1 and CDR2 from the germline V gene are SEHNR and FQNEAQ (reference sequence). The CDR3 sequence: CASSHDTRLETQYF. The CDR3 DNA sequence: TGTGCCAGCAGCCATGATACTAGGTTGGAGACCCAGTACTTC. The variable domain in full, completed from reference TRBV7-9 and TRBJ2-5, reads DTGVSQNPRHKITKRGQNVTFRCDPISEHNRLYWYRQTLGQGPEFLTYFQNEAQLEKSRLLSDRFSAERPKGSFSTLEIQRTEQGDSAMYLCASSHDTRLETQYFGPGTRLLVL.

The chain combines TRBV6-5 with TRBJ2-7; D ambiguous. The germline V gene encodes CDR1 MNHEY and CDR2 SVGAGI. With 2 bases removed from V and 0 bases from J, the gap between germline ends came to 14 bases. The CDR3 loop spans 16 amino acids. In nucleotides, the CDR3 is TGTGCCAGCAGTTACACCTCCTTTACCAGCTCCTACGAGCAGTACTTC. This codes for CASSYTSFTSSYEQYF.

The chain is built from TRBV5-1 and TRBJ2-3; 8 bases are a match to TRBD2. The CDR3 extends over 14 amino acids. Germline V lookup: CDR1 SGHRS, CDR2 YFSETQ. Unmatched junction bases numbered 8, after V lost 4 bases and J lost 7 bases. CDR3 residues: CASSRMRGENTQYF. CDR3 DNA: TGCGCCAGCAGCCGGATGCGGGGGGAAAATACGCAGTATTTT.

The chain's CDR3 is CASSPPEDGANVLTF. CDR3 nucleotides: TGTGCCAGCAGTCCCCCGGAGGATGGGGCCAACGTCCTGACTTTC. The chain recombines TRBV28 with TRBJ2-6; perhaps TRBD2 as D (5 bases). CDR1 and CDR2 from the germline V gene are MDHEN and SYDVKM. This CDR3 comprises 15 residues. V lost 5 bases and J lost 3, with 11 bases in between. The full variable domain, in which reference TRBV28 and TRBJ2-6 provide the parts outside the CDR3, is DVKVTQSSRYLVKRTGEKVFLECVQDMDHENMFWYRQDPGLGLRLIYFSYDVKMKEKGDIPEGYSVSREKKERFSLILESASTNQTSMYLCASSPPEDGANVLTFGAGSRLTVL.

Only one count was recorded for this clone. The CDR3 DNA sequence: TGTGCCAGCAGCCTCTGGGGCTATGGCTACACCTTC. It specifies CASSLWGYGYTF. This chain connects TRBV6-5 to TRBJ1-2; no reliable D call. V lost 6 bases and J lost 4, with 9 bases in between. Germline V gives CDR1 MNHEY, CDR2 SVGAGI. CDR3 length equals 12 residues.

The J gene is TRBJ2-1, the V gene TRBV30; 8 bases align to TRBD2. This CDR3 comprises 15 residues. Germline CDR1 is GTSNPN and CDR2 is SVGIG (reference sequence). J gave up 8 bases and V 1 base, and 10 bases lay outside the gene matches. In DNA form, the CDR3 reads TGTGCCTGGAGTGGTCCCAGCGGGAGAGGGGATGAGCAGTTCTTC. It specifies CAWSGPSGRGDEQFF.

This rearrangement joins TRBV30 to TRBJ2-3; TRBD2 matches 9 bases. The CDR3 extends over 18 amino acids. V lost 1 base to trimming and J lost 2 bases; unmatched junction nucleotides: 13. The germline gives CDR1 GTSNPN, CDR2 SVGIG (reference sequence). Here the CDR3 reads CAWSDLREGKKITDTQYF. In DNA form, the CDR3 reads TGTGCCTGGAGTGACTTGCGGGAGGGCAAAAAGATCACAGATACGCAGTATTTT.

The chain couples TRBV27 to TRBJ1-2, with D tentatively TRBD1 (5 bases). The V gene's germline CDR1 is MNHEY and CDR2 SMNVEV (reference sequence). Trimming took off 3 bases at V and 4 bases at J, with 12 bases between the two ends. This CDR3 is built from 14 residues. The CDR3 sequence is CASSLGPTGYGYTF. CDR3 nucleotides: TGTGCCAGCAGTTTGGGACCAACGGGCTATGGCTACACCTTC.

CDR3 sequence (DNA): TGCAGCGTTGCAATGGGCAGGAAAGAGACCCAGTACTTC. It encodes CSVAMGRKETQYF. V gene TRBV29-1 combines with J gene TRBJ2-5; D remains unclear. Trimming took off 4 bases at V and 3 bases at J, with 12 bases between the two ends. CDR3 length: 13 residues. Germline loops: CDR1 SQVTM, CDR2 ANQGSEA. The full variable domain, rest sourced from reference TRBV29-1 and TRBJ2-5, is SAVISQKPSRDICQRGTSLTIQCQVDSQVTMMFWYRQQPGQSLTLIATANQGSEATYESGFVIDKFPISRPNLTFSTLTVSNMSPEDSSIYLCSVAMGRKETQYFGPGTRLLVL.